The 18 T cell receptor beta chains reported below all come from one sample, sequenced in a study of blood T cell repertoires in COVID-19. The protocol was immunoSEQ multiplex PCR, while the TCRdb copy is restricted to in-frame clones and leaves out a portion. Of roughly 190,000 clones in the sample, about 86% were seen once. Specimen: peripheral blood. The receptors originated from a human donor with acute or convalescent COVID-19. The donor label of this sample is uncertain.

V usage is TRBV29-1 and J usage is TRBJ1-3; D is possibly TRBD1 (6 bases). The CDR3 is 16 amino acids. Trimming shortened V by 0 bases and J by 4 bases, and 16 bases separated the two germline ends. The V gene's germline CDR1 is SQVTM and CDR2 ANQGSEA. DNA for the CDR3: TGCAGCGTTGAAGATCTTGGGGACATAAGGGGAAACACCATATATTTT. It codes for CSVEDLGDIRGNTIYF.

The chain employs TRBV3-1 (or the pseudogene TRBV3-2) and TRBJ2-1; tentatively, D is TRBD2 (6 bases). CDR3 length equals 13 residues. Germline V gives CDR1 LGHDT, CDR2 YNNKEL (reference sequence). V was pared by 3 bases and J by 9 bases, with 12 bases between. The CDR3 reads CASSQGGAGEQFF. For the CDR3, the DNA is TGTGCCAGCAGCCAGGGTGGAGCGGGTGAGCAGTTCTTC.

The genes are TRBV7-3 and TRBJ2-7, with D maybe TRBD2 (6 bases). From germline, CDR1 is SGHTA and CDR2 FQGTGA. The CDR3 is 15 residues long. V was shortened by 0 bases and J by 7 bases, with 16 bases between the two germline ends. The DNA of the CDR3 is TGTGCCAGCAGCTTAACTGGCGGGGCCTTAGCTGAGCAGTACTTC. Encoded protein: CASSLTGGALAEQYF.

This chain connects TRBV6-5 to TRBJ1-6; TRBD1 matches 9 bases. Germline V gene lookup returns CDR1 MNHEY and CDR2 SVGAGI. There are 14 residues in the CDR3. The junction had 0 bases not matched to a gene; V was cut back by 2 bases and J by 7 bases. CDR3 sequence (DNA): TGTGCCAGCAGTTACGGACAGGGGAATTCACCCCTCCACTTT. Its protein is CASSYGQGNSPLHF.

The chain uses TRBV30 and TRBJ2-2, with 7 bases fitting TRBD1. Germline assignment: CDR1 GTSNPN and CDR2 SVGIG (reference sequence). Germline trimming cut 6 bases from V and 5 bases from J; bases unmatched to any gene: 21. The CDR3 has 18 residues. Written as DNA, the CDR3 is TGTGCCTGCCCTGCGGTCGACAGGGCGCTGGGAGCGACCGGGGAGCTGTTTTTT. Residues: CACPAVDRALGATGELFF.

This chain links TRBV30 with TRBJ1-2, with 7 bases identical to TRBD1. Looked up from germline, CDR1 is GTSNPN and CDR2 is SVGIG (reference sequence). CDR3 length equals 11 residues. The V and J ends lost 3 bases and 8 bases, in that order; junction bases with no gene match: 3. The CDR3 loop reads CAWSVQGGYTF. The DNA of the CDR3 is TGTGCCTGGAGCGTACAGGGGGGCTACACCTTC.

This clone was counted between two and nine times. CDR3 loop: CASSSGDSPLTDTQYF. As DNA, the CDR3 is TGTGCCAGCAGCTCCGGGGACAGCCCTCTCACAGATACGCAGTATTTT. This chain connects TRBV27 to TRBJ2-3; 7 nucleotides match TRBD1. The CDR3 spans 16 residues. Germline V gives CDR1 MNHEY, CDR2 SMNVEV (reference sequence). The trim removed 6 bases at V and 2 bases at J, leaving 11 bases unmatched.

This clone appeared once. The identical CDR3 is also encoded by other nucleotide sequences in the sample. This sequence joins TRBV5-5 and TRBJ1-1; D call uncertain. CDR3 size: 14 residues. Germline assignment: CDR1 SGHKS and CDR2 YYEKEE (reference sequence). Trimming stripped 1 base from V and 1 base from J, with 8 bases between. The CDR3 protein is CASSLPTGNTEAFF. As DNA, the CDR3 is TGTGCCAGCAGCTTGCCTACGGGGAACACTGAAGCTTTCTTT.

As regards this clone: The same CDR3 is also encoded by other DNA sequences in this sample. The rearrangement links TRBV28 to TRBJ2-1; D gene uncertain. V lost 6 bases, J lost 7 bases, and 19 bases lay in between. Per the germline V gene, CDR1 is MDHEN and CDR2 is SYDVKM. The CDR3 totals 15 residues. The CDR3 nucleotides are TGTGCCAGCAGCTATCATCCACAGTACAATAATGAGCAGTTCTTC. It yields the protein CASSYHPQYNNEQFF.

This clone was recorded only once. The chain is built from TRBV9 and TRBJ2-5; 12 bases align to TRBD1. Germline V gene sequence: CDR1 SGDLS, CDR2 YYNGEE. The junction had 3 bases not matched to a gene; V was cut back by 2 bases and J by 4 bases. CDR3 length equals 15 residues. Written as DNA, the CDR3 is TGTGCCAGCAGCGTTGGGACAGGGGGCAGAGAGACCCAGTACTTC. Amino acids: CASSVGTGGRETQYF.

In nucleotides, the CDR3 is TGTGCCAGCAGCTTACTCGGCAGGGGTGGTTCACCCCTCCACTTT. Protein sequence: CASSLLGRGGSPLHF. The gene calls are TRBV7-3 and TRBJ1-6; perhaps TRBD1 as D (6 bases). This CDR3 is built from 15 residues. Germline V lookup: CDR1 SGHTA, CDR2 FQGTGA. V gave up 2 bases and J gave up 9 bases, with 14 bases separating them.

This clone was observed a few times. V usage is TRBV9 and J usage is TRBJ1-2; D is perhaps TRBD1 (6 bases). The CDR3 has 14 residues. Trimming removed 3 bases at V and 8 bases at J, with 17 bases between. From germline, CDR1 is SGDLS and CDR2 YYNGEE. The CDR3 DNA follows: TGTGCCAGCAGCGCCGGGGGGGCGGTTGGCGGCTACACCTTC. This gives the protein CASSAGGAVGGYTF. The entire variable domain, with the rest obtained from reference TRBV9 and TRBJ1-2, is as follows: DSGVTQTPKHLITATGQRVTLRCSPRSGDLSVYWYQQSLDQGLQFLIQYYNGEERAKGNILERFSAQQFPDLHSELNLSSLELGDSALYFCASSAGGAVGGYTFGSGTRLTVV.

This chain uses TRBV29-1 with TRBJ2-7; 7 bases are a match to TRBD1. The junction had 10 bases not matched to a gene; V was cut back by 6 bases and J by 2 bases. Looked up from germline, CDR1 is SQVTM and CDR2 is ANQGSEA. The CDR3 length is 14 residues. The CDR3 bases are TGCAGCGTAGCCCGGGACAGAGAACCCTACGAGCAGTACTTC. Translating it yields CSVARDREPYEQYF.

V and J are TRBV9 and TRBJ1-1; D call uncertain. CDR3 size: 14 residues. CDR1 is SGDLS, CDR2 YYNGEE, per germline. Trimming took off 2 bases at V and 4 bases at J, with 12 bases between the two ends. The CDR3 spells CASSVTTGSTEAFF. The CDR3, as DNA: TGTGCCAGCAGCGTTACCACTGGGAGCACTGAAGCTTTCTTT.

This chain connects TRBV5-1 to TRBJ2-7; the match to TRBD1 covers 7 bases. CDR1 and CDR2 (germline): SGHRS, YFSETQ. The CDR3 is made up of 15 amino acids. V lost 4 bases and J lost 0; bases outside the gene matches: 7. The CDR3 DNA reads TGCGCCAGCAGCCCCCGACAGGGAAACTCCTACGAGCAGTACTTC. Amino acid sequence: CASSPRQGNSYEQYF.

The J gene is TRBJ1-3, the V gene TRBV13; D unclear. Trimming shortened V by 0 bases and J by 2 bases, and 8 bases separated the two germline ends. Germline V gene data show CDR1 as PRHDT and CDR2 as FYEKMQ (reference sequence). The CDR3 has 15 amino acids. The DNA for the CDR3 is TGTGCCAGCAGCTTAGGCTCAACAGCTGGAAACACCATATATTTT. It translates to CASSLGSTAGNTIYF.

This sequence joins TRBV5-6 and TRBJ2-1; 10 positions agree with TRBD1. Germline V gene data show CDR1 as SGHDT and CDR2 as YYEEEE. V shed 0 bases and J 4 bases; nucleotides not matched to a gene: 1. This CDR3 contains 15 residues. As DNA, the CDR3 is TGTGCCAGCAGCTTGGGGGACAGGGGATACAATGAGCAGTTCTTC. Its protein product is CASSLGDRGYNEQFF. Drawing the rest from reference TRBV5-6 and TRBJ2-1, the complete variable domain is DAGVTQSPTHLIKTRGQQVTLRCSPKSGHDTVSWYQQALGQGPQFIFQYYEEEERQRGNFPDRFSGHQFPNYSSELNVNALLLGDSALYLCASSLGDRGYNEQFFGPGTRLTVL.

This rearrangement joins TRBV11-3 to TRBJ2-3; 7 bases are a match to TRBD2. In germline, CDR1 is SGHNT, CDR2 YENEEA. The CDR3 spans 12 residues. V lost 7 bases, J lost 3 bases, and 1 base stayed unmatched. The DNA of the CDR3 is TGTGCCAGCACCGGGGGGACAGATACGCAGTATTTT. Translating gives CASTGGTDTQYF.